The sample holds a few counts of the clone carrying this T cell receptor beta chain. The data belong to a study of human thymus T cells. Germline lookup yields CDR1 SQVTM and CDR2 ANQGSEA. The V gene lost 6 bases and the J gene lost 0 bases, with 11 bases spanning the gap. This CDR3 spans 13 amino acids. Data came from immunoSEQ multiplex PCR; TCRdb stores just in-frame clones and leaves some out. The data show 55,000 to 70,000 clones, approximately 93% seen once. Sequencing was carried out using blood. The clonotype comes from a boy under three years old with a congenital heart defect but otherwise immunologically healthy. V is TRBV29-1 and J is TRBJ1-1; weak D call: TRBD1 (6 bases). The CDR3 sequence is CSVGTTLNTEAFF. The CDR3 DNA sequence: TGCAGCGTGGGGACAACCTTGAACACTGAAGCTTTCTTT.